These 22 T cell receptor beta chains share one sample of origin, sequenced in a study of neurological immune-mediated disorders. Via MiXCR, TCRdb re-called the 5' RACE reads, giving one row per CDR3 protein. Of approximately 30,000 distinct CDR3 sequences listed, about 12% were seen once; the top ten hold 2% to 2.5%. Documented time point: longitudinal time-point 2. Sequencing was carried out using PBMCs. These receptors were taken from a woman aged 40 to 50 in good health.

This clonotype was counted ten times or more. The V and J genes are TRBV20-1 and TRBJ2-3; tentative D call: TRBD1 (5 bases). Germline lookup yields CDR1 DFQATT and CDR2 SNEGSKA (reference sequence). Trimming stripped 5 bases from V and 2 bases from J, with 17 bases between. The CDR3 extends over 15 amino acids. The CDR3 loop reads CSAPSDTGYTDTQYF. The DNA of the CDR3 is TGCAGTGCTCCGTCGGACACCGGATACACAGATACGCAGTATTTT.

Comment on this clonotype: This clone may be a read error of a much larger clone one base away. The rearrangement links TRBV30 to TRBJ2-2; D is perhaps TRBD1 or TRBD2 (5 bases each). This CDR3 contains 14 residues. CDR1 GTSNPN and CDR2 SVGIG come from the germline V gene (reference sequence). Trimming removed 3 bases at V and 6 bases at J, with 14 bases between. CDR3 in amino acids: CAWRGPSGAGELFF. In nucleotides, the CDR3 is TGTGCCTGGAGGGGGCCGAGCGGTGCCGGGGAGCTGTTTTTT.

This clonotype was seen only once. This chain uses TRBV12-3 or TRBV12-4 with TRBJ1-2, with a tentative D call TRBD1 (6 bases). Trimming stripped 6 bases from V and 6 bases from J, with 14 bases between. The CDR3 has 13 amino acids. The chain's CDR3 is CASREGTSNGYTF. In nucleotides, the CDR3 is TGTGCCAGCAGGGAAGGGACATCGAATGGCTACACCTTC.

The chain joins TRBV30 to TRBJ1-1; D is possibly TRBD1 (5 bases). V lost 0 bases, J lost 5 bases, and 10 bases lay in between. The germline gives CDR1 GTSNPN, CDR2 SVGIG (reference sequence). The CDR3 has 13 amino acids. CDR3 amino acids: CAWSVAYRTEAFF. The CDR3 DNA sequence: TGTGCCTGGAGTGTAGCCTACAGGACTGAAGCTTTCTTT.

In this sample, this clonotype turned up many times. The V gene is TRBV20-1, the J gene TRBJ1-6, with D possibly being TRBD1 (6 bases). The CDR3 length is 16 residues. The V gene lost 6 bases and the J gene lost 5 bases, with 20 bases spanning the gap. Germline V CDR1 and CDR2: DFQATT, SNEGSKA (reference sequence). CDR3 residues: CSAPGGGATDNSPLHF. The CDR3 coding sequence is TGCAGTGCACCGGGGGGCGGCGCAACCGATAATTCACCCCTCCACTTT.

This clonotype was seen ten or more times. The gene calls are TRBV20-1 and TRBJ1-5; TRBD1 is a possible D gene (5 bases). The CDR3 extends over 14 amino acids. Trimming removed 6 bases at V and 3 bases at J, with 15 bases between. Germline-derived CDR1 and CDR2 are DFQATT and SNEGSKA (reference sequence). The CDR3: CSATRGGPNQPQHF. In DNA, the CDR3 is TGCAGTGCCACAAGGGGCGGGCCCAATCAGCCCCAGCATTTT.

In its sample, this clonotype was seen many times. V gene TRBV21-1 combines with J gene TRBJ2-5; the tabulated D call, TRBD2, remains unverified against the DNA. TRBV21-1 is described as a pseudogene. This CDR3 region has 18 residues. The CDR3 DNA reads as TGTGCCAGCAGCAATCTGTCTTCGGTCGCGGGAGGGCAAGAGACCCAGTACTTC. As protein: CASSNLSSVAGGQETQYF.

The chain joins TRBV6-2 or TRBV6-3 to TRBJ2-5; 9 bases fit TRBD1. V lost 4 bases to trimming and J lost 4 bases; unmatched junction nucleotides: 4. The CDR3 runs 14 residues. Germline V gene lookup returns CDR1 MNHEY and CDR2 SVGEGT. The CDR3 coding sequence is TGTGCCAGCAGTTGGGGGACAGGGTTAGAGACCCAGTACTTC. It codes for CASSWGTGLETQYF.

This rearrangement joins TRBV5-1 to TRBJ2-2, with unresolved D. Germline V gene sequence: CDR1 SGHRS, CDR2 YFSETQ. This CDR3 spans 12 amino acids. V shed 7 bases and J shed 9 bases, with 13 bases lying between them. Here the CDR3 reads CASSLPPRELFF. Here the CDR3 DNA reads TGCGCCAGCTCCCTCCCCCCCCGGGAGCTGTTTTTT.

This clonotype has at least ten counts. This sequence joins TRBV24-1 and TRBJ2-1; weak D call: TRBD1 (7 bases). CDR3 length: 16 amino acids. Trimming removed 2 bases from V and 4 bases from J, with 14 bases in between. Germline assignment: CDR1 KGHDR and CDR2 SFDVKD. CDR3 sequence: CATSDWGGTEYNEQFF. The DNA of the CDR3 is TGTGCCACCAGTGATTGGGGCGGGACAGAGTACAATGAGCAGTTCTTC.

The chain's CDR3 is CSVSSYRNTEAFF. The CDR3 DNA follows: TGCAGCGTTTCCTCATACAGGAACACTGAAGCTTTCTTT. The genes are TRBV29-1 and TRBJ1-1; D is undetermined. CDR3 length: 13 residues. CDR1 SQVTM and CDR2 ANQGSEA come from the germline V gene. V was clipped by 5 bases and J by 1 base, with 11 bases between them.

The V call is TRBV29-1, the J call TRBJ2-1; D could derive from TRBD1 or TRBD2 (7 bases each). The CDR3 sequence is 13 residues long. V was clipped by 7 bases and J by 4 bases, with 14 bases between them. CDR1 is SQVTM and CDR2 is ANQGSEA in the germline V gene. The CDR3 reads CSGGGGQYNEQFF. The CDR3 DNA sequence: TGCAGCGGTGGGGGGGGACAGTACAATGAGCAGTTCTTC.

This clonotype was recorded at least ten times. The CDR3 nucleotides read TGTGCCATCAGTGAGGGCGGATCCTACGAGCAGTACTTC. This gives the protein CAISEGGSYEQYF. The chain couples TRBV10-3 to TRBJ2-7; D gene ambiguous. CDR3 length: 13 amino acids. The germline V and J ends were trimmed by 2 bases and 1 base, with 6 bases remaining between them. The germline V gene encodes CDR1 ENHRY and CDR2 SYGVKD.

This chain links TRBV6-2 or TRBV6-3 with TRBJ1-2; no clear D. Germline assignment: CDR1 MNHEY and CDR2 SVGEGT. V was clipped by 4 bases and J by 8 bases, with 14 bases between them. This CDR3 has 13 amino acids. The chain's CDR3 is CASSSSRVGGYTF. The DNA for the CDR3 is TGTGCCAGCAGTTCCTCTAGGGTTGGGGGCTACACCTTC.

This clonotype was detected only a few times. The chain joins TRBV5-1 to TRBJ2-5; maybe TRBD1 (5 bases). CDR1 is SGHRS and CDR2 is YFSETQ in the germline V gene. The CDR3 covers 16 residues. The V end was cut by 5 bases, the J end by 2 bases, with 19 bases between. The CDR3 DNA reads as TGCGCCAGCAGTCCCGAAGGGGCACACCGTCAAGAGACCCAGTACTTC. This translates into CASSPEGAHRQETQYF.

This clonotype was counted ten times or more. V and J are TRBV5-1 and TRBJ1-1, with 8 bases fitting TRBD1. The V gene's germline CDR1 is SGHRS and CDR2 YFSETQ. The CDR3 runs 13 residues. Unmatched junction bases numbered 1, after V lost 0 bases and J lost 6 bases. CDR3 nucleotides: TGCGCCAGCAGCTTGGGACAGGGGTCTGAAGCTTTCTTT. Protein: CASSLGQGSEAFF.

This clonotype has a count of ten or more. The rearrangement joins TRBV12-3 or TRBV12-4 to TRBJ2-3, with D perhaps matching TRBD1 or TRBD2 (5 bases each). V gave up 5 bases and J gave up 7 bases, with 19 bases separating them. The length of the CDR3 is 15 residues. The CDR3 sequence: CASSPGTALIHTQYF. The CDR3 region has the DNA TGTGCCAGCAGTCCCGGGACGGCTTTAATTCATACGCAGTATTTT.

This clonotype was seen ten or more times. J is TRBJ1-6 and V is TRBV5-1, with 7 bases matching TRBD1. The CDR3 consists of 14 residues. V was clipped by 1 base and J by 10 bases; unmatched bases: 5. Germline loops: CDR1 SGHRS, CDR2 YFSETQ. This CDR3 reads CASSLITGESPLHF. The DNA for the CDR3 is TGCGCCAGCAGCTTGATCACAGGGGAGTCACCCCTCCACTTT.

There are many counts of this clonotype. The chain links TRBV4-3 to TRBJ2-3; 7 positions match TRBD2. Trimming removed 0 bases from V and 5 bases from J; junction bases left unmatched: 11. In germline, CDR1 is LGHNA, CDR2 YSLEER. This CDR3 has 17 amino acids. The CDR3 here is CASSQDNSGVGGDTQYF. DNA of the CDR3: TGCGCCAGCAGCCAAGATAACAGCGGGGTTGGGGGAGATACGCAGTATTTT.

This clonotype was counted many times. The J gene is TRBJ2-1, the V gene TRBV29-1; D may be TRBD2 (7 bases). With 5 bases removed from V and 0 bases from J, the gap between germline ends came to 14 bases. The CDR3 has 15 amino acids. Germline CDR1 SQVTM, CDR2 ANQGSEA. CDR3 bases: TGCAGCGTTCAGGGAGGGGGGAGCTCCTACAATGAGCAGTTCTTC. This translates into CSVQGGGSSYNEQFF.

This clonotype was detected many times. The CDR3 nucleotides are TGCAGTGCGAGCCGAGGACAGGGGAACACTGAAGCTTTCTTT. Encoded protein: CSASRGQGNTEAFF. The genes are TRBV20-1 and TRBJ1-1, with 8 bases identical to TRBD1. This CDR3 is 14 amino acids long. Germline values: CDR1 DFQATT, CDR2 SNEGSKA (reference sequence). The J segment lost 1 base and the V segment lost 6 bases, leaving 7 bases of the junction unmatched.

In its sample, this clonotype was seen many times. The V and J genes are TRBV7-3 and TRBJ2-3, with D uncertain. The length of the CDR3 is 14 residues. Trimming stripped 2 bases from V and 0 bases from J, with 6 bases between. Germline CDR1 SGHTA, CDR2 FQGTGA. The CDR3 protein is CASSLATSTDTQYF. The CDR3 nucleotides are TGTGCCAGCAGCTTAGCGACCAGCACAGATACGCAGTATTTT.